These 16 T cell receptor beta chains share one sample of origin, sequenced in a study of cytotoxic CD8 clonotypes in ibrutinib-treated CLL. Repertoires were generated with immunoSEQ multiplex PCR, while TCRdb's copy carries only in-frame clones and drops some. The sample consists of around 310,000 clones, more than 65% of them appearing once. This specimen consisted of PBMCs, obtained before ibrutinib treatment. Receptors originate from a human donor with chronic lymphocytic leukemia.

This chain joins TRBV7-3 and TRBJ2-1; 7 bases align to TRBD2. The V segment lost 4 bases and the J segment 0 bases; nucleotides outside the gene matches: 6. Per germline, CDR1 SGHTA and CDR2 FQGTGA. CDR3 length: 16 amino acids. The CDR3 DNA is TGTGCCAGCAGCTCAAAAGGGACTAACTCCTACAATGAGCAGTTCTTC. Its protein product is CASSSKGTNSYNEQFF. Full variable domain (rest looked up from reference TRBV7-3 and TRBJ2-1): GAGVSQTPSNKVTEKGKYVELRCDPISGHTALYWYRQSLGQGPEFLIYFQGTGAADDSGLPNDRFFAVRPEGSVSTLKIQRTERGDSAVYLCASSSKGTNSYNEQFFGPGTRLTVL.

V and J are TRBV4-1 and TRBJ2-7; D is possibly TRBD1 (6 bases). Trimming pared 4 bases from V and 2 bases from J, leaving 18 bases between. Germline-derived CDR1 and CDR2 are MGHRA and YSYEKL. This CDR3 has 16 residues. This CDR3 is CASSPLTGHKPYEQYF. The CDR3 DNA sequence: TGCGCCAGCAGCCCCCTGACAGGTCACAAGCCCTACGAGCAGTACTTC.

The chain has TRBV25-1 and TRBJ1-1; no clear D gene. V was clipped by 3 bases and J by 4 bases, with 15 bases between them. Germline CDR1 and CDR2: MGHDK and SYGVNS. The CDR3 loop spans 15 amino acids. CDR3 DNA sequence: TGTGCCAGCAGTGATTTTAAGGGCGGAGGCACTGAAGCTTTCTTT. Its protein product is CASSDFKGGGTEAFF.

This sequence joins TRBV7-8 and TRBJ2-7; D is possibly TRBD1 (6 bases). This CDR3 comprises 17 residues. Per the germline V gene, CDR1 is SGHVS and CDR2 is FQNEAQ. V lost 4 bases, J lost 3 bases, and 22 bases lay in between. The CDR3 region is CASSSPGGLGQLYEQYF. The DNA for the CDR3 is TGTGCCAGCAGCTCCCCCGGTGGTTTGGGACAACTCTACGAGCAGTACTTC.

The rearrangement uses TRBV7-9 and TRBJ1-1, with 7 bases lining up with TRBD1. Germline V CDR1 and CDR2: SEHNR, FQNEAQ (reference sequence). The CDR3 consists of 15 residues. V was clipped by 4 bases and J by 4 bases; unmatched bases: 9. This CDR3 reads CASSSYNRGPTEAFF. Here the CDR3 DNA reads TGTGCCAGCAGCTCGTATAACAGGGGTCCCACTGAAGCTTTCTTT.

This clone appeared once. The rearrangement uses TRBV5-1 and TRBJ2-1, with 13 bases lining up with TRBD2. Germline V CDR1 and CDR2: SGHRS, YFSETQ. This CDR3 region has 16 residues. The ends lost 2 bases at V and 2 bases at J; junction bases unmatched: 1. The CDR3 DNA reads TGCGCCAGCAGCTTTGGGACTAGCGGGACCTACAATGAGCAGTTCTTC. This encodes CASSFGTSGTYNEQFF.

This clone was found a few times. This chain links TRBV9 with TRBJ1-2; D is unresolved. Germline V gene data show CDR1 as SGDLS and CDR2 as YYNGEE. This CDR3 has 15 amino acids. V lost 0 bases and J 4 bases, leaving 13 bases between the germline ends. The CDR3 DNA sequence: TGTGCCAGCAGCGTAGACACCTGGGCGGTCTATGGCTACACCTTC. Translation: CASSVDTWAVYGYTF.

This clone has more than one count but fewer than ten. Different DNA sequences within this sample yield the same CDR3. V is TRBV7-2 and J is TRBJ2-7; D is uncertain. The CDR3 contains 13 residues. CDR1 is SGHTA, CDR2 FQGNSA, per germline. Trimming took off 0 bases at V and 1 base at J, with 4 bases between the two ends. The CDR3 spells CASSLAGSYEQYF. The CDR3 DNA reads TGTGCCAGCAGCTTAGCGGGATCCTACGAGCAGTACTTC.

The chain couples TRBV5-1 to TRBJ2-7; 7 bases map to TRBD1. The length of the CDR3 is 17 residues. With V trimmed by 3 bases and J by 4 bases, 16 bases remained unmatched. Germline loops: CDR1 SGHRS, CDR2 YFSETQ. The CDR3 bases are TGCGCCAGCAGCTCGCCGGTTGACAGGGTTCATTTTTACGAGCAGTACTTC. This sequence encodes CASSSPVDRVHFYEQYF.

This clone was recorded a few times. The chain joins TRBV2 to TRBJ1-2; 9 bases align to TRBD1. Germline-derived CDR1 and CDR2 are SNHLY and FYNNEI. The CDR3 has 17 amino acids. Trimming took 5 bases from V and 4 from J; bases not matched to a gene: 14. The CDR3 loop is CASSPRDREGLGYGYTF. CDR3 nucleotide sequence: TGTGCCAGCAGTCCCCGGGACAGGGAAGGGTTAGGCTATGGCTACACCTTC.

This sequence joins TRBV19 and TRBJ2-7, with TRBD1 matching 8 bases. V shed 3 bases, J shed 1 base, and the junction held 8 bases outside the gene matches. Germline V gene sequence: CDR1 LNHDA, CDR2 SQIVND (reference sequence). This CDR3 has 16 residues. As DNA, the CDR3 is TGTGCCAGTAGTATTCTACCGGGACAGGCTTCCTACGAGCAGTACTTC. Its protein is CASSILPGQASYEQYF.

The rearrangement uses TRBV30 and TRBJ2-5; D gene uncertain. Germline CDR1 GTSNPN, CDR2 SVGIG (reference sequence). V lost 2 bases to trimming and J lost 0 bases, with 4 bases between them. The CDR3 is made up of 12 amino acids. The CDR3 nucleotides are TGTGCCTGGAGTAATAACCAAGAGACCCAGTACTTC. Its translation is CAWSNNQETQYF.

This clone was observed a few times. The V call is TRBV4-2, the J call TRBJ1-1; 7 positions match TRBD1. Germline V gives CDR1 LGHNA, CDR2 YNFKEQ. V dropped 2 bases and J dropped 1; count of bases not matched to a gene: 7. The CDR3 length is 16 residues. The CDR3 is CASSQRTGKANTEAFF. CDR3 coding DNA: TGTGCCAGCAGCCAAAGGACAGGAAAGGCGAACACTGAAGCTTTCTTT.

The genes are TRBV27 and TRBJ2-4; 12 bases map to TRBD2. V dropped 4 bases and J dropped 5; count of bases not matched to a gene: 3. The germline gives CDR1 MNHEY, CDR2 SMNVEV (reference sequence). The length of the CDR3 is 15 residues. The DNA of the CDR3 is TGTGCCAGCAGTTCTCTAGCGGGAGGGCAAAACATTCAGTACTTC. Protein sequence: CASSSLAGGQNIQYF.

This chain connects TRBV18 to TRBJ1-2, with 11 bases identical to TRBD1. The CDR3 covers 17 residues. Germline V gene sequence: CDR1 KGHSH, CDR2 LQKENI. Losses at the gene ends were 4 bases for V and 7 bases for J; bases not matched to a gene: 14. CDR3 sequence (DNA): TGTGCCAGCTCACTCCGGACAGGGGGCGCCGAATGGGGTGGCTACACCTTC. Encoded protein: CASSLRTGGAEWGGYTF.

J is TRBJ1-3 and V is TRBV4-3; possibly TRBD1 for D (5 bases). Germline assignment: CDR1 LGHNA and CDR2 YSLEER. The CDR3 is made up of 18 amino acids. Trimming shortened V by 0 bases and J by 0 bases, and 15 bases separated the two germline ends. CDR3 in DNA: TGCGCCAGCAGCCAAGATCTCGGGCAGGGTGGCTCTGGAAACACCATATATTTT. This codes for CASSQDLGQGGSGNTIYF.